Here is one TCR beta chain with its context. Its target is not known. This specimen comes from a study of CD8+ T cells in alopecia areata. Regarding treatment: oral pan-JAK inhibitor, 5-10 mg twice daily. Samples from alopecia areata patients were lesional scalp punch biopsies and peripheral blood. General study points: Many expanded lesional clones persisted during tofacitinib (in both scalp and blood).

RNA was isolated and reverse transcribed to cDNA, the sequencing template. Using immunoSEQ multiplex PCR, the repertoire was profiled, and TCRdb retains in-frame clones only, with some absent. The data contain roughly 280,000 clones, 60% of them singletons. The specimen comprised CD4+ T cells sorted from blood, sampled at week 52, from a patient treated with tofacitinib. This receptor was taken from a human donor with alopecia areata.

DNA for the CDR3: TGTGCCTGGAGTCCCCGAAGGGATCGGGCTGAAGCTTTCTTT. It encodes CAWSPRRDRAEAFF. The chain combines TRBV30 with TRBJ1-1, with D unresolved. Germline values: CDR1 GTSNPN, CDR2 SVGIG (reference sequence). Trimming left V 2 bases short and J 6 bases short, with 16 bases between. This CDR3 has 14 residues.